The present T cell receptor beta chain was sequenced within a study of blood T cell repertoires in COVID-19. This clone was detected only once. This CDR3 has 15 residues. Germline V gene lookup returns CDR1 SGHTA and CDR2 FQGNSA. Trimming removed 4 bases from V and 6 bases from J; junction bases left unmatched: 7. The method was immunoSEQ multiplex PCR; TCRdb's version includes in-frame clones alone and lacks a portion of them. The sample carries approximately 300,000 clones, roughly 85% recorded once. Participants' reported clinical history set cohort assignment. Sequenced material: PBMCs or T cells enriched from blood (not recorded which). The receptor comes from a woman younger than 45 who had been exposed to COVID-19. The chain uses TRBV7-2 and TRBJ2-2, with TRBD2 matching over 8 bases. CDR3 nucleotide sequence: TGTGCCAGCAGCTCCCCGGGACTAGTATCCGGGGAGCTGTTTTTT. This codes for CASSSPGLVSGELFF. Full variable domain (missing parts from reference TRBV7-2 and TRBJ2-2): GAGVSQSPSNKVTEKGKDVELRCDPISGHTALYWYRQSLGQGLEFLIYFQGNSAPDKSGLPSDRFSAERTGGSVSTLTIQRTQQEDSAVYLCASSSPGLVSGELFFGEGSRLTVL.